Presented here are 30 T cell receptor beta chains from one specimen sequenced in a study of blood T cells in healthy people across ages. It was with a sample-barcoded 5' primer and a J-beta primer mix that a second PCR of about 6 to 12 cycles was run. Each CDR3 protein gets one entry after TCRdb re-called the 5' RACE reads with MiXCR. Of more than 900,000 distinct CDR3 sequences listed, about 28% are singletons. This sample also appeared in a second study, on T cells of mothers and their children.

Sequencing was performed on blood. The receptor set was obtained from a woman between 40 and 55 years old in good health.

Worth noting for this clonotype: One junction end does not reproduce the germline sequence, and a read error may be involved. V usage is TRBV20-1 and J usage is TRBJ2-2; 10 nucleotides match TRBD2. The CDR3 is 15 amino acids. The germline V gene encodes CDR1 DFQATT and CDR2 SNEGSKA (reference sequence). CDR3 residues: CSASSSGGNTGEQFF. CDR3 DNA: TGCAGTGCTAGTAGTAGCGGGGGGAACACCGGGGAGCAGTTTTTT.

This clonotype was counted between two and nine times. V usage is TRBV9 and J usage is TRBJ2-1; 8 bases fit TRBD2. V lost 4 bases to trimming and J lost 7 bases; unmatched junction nucleotides: 13. The CDR3 has 16 amino acids. CDR1 SGDLS and CDR2 YYNGEE come from the germline V gene. CDR3 nucleotides: TGTGCCAGCAGCCCGGGTGGGGCGGGGGGTCTTAATGAGCAGTTCTTC. This gives the protein CASSPGGAGGLNEQFF.

Note on this clonotype: Germline and junction disagree at one end, which may indicate a read error. The J gene is TRBJ2-1, the V gene TRBV2; D is possibly TRBD2 (6 bases). CDR1 and CDR2 (germline): SNHLY, FYNNEI. The CDR3 runs 14 residues. The CDR3 DNA sequence: TGTGCCGGCAGTGAAGGGAGGACCTACAATGAGCAGTTCTTC. Its protein is CAGSEGRTYNEQFF.

The V and J genes are TRBV28 and TRBJ2-7, with TRBD2 as a possible D gene (5 bases). Trimming shortened V by 5 bases and J by 2 bases, and 10 bases separated the two germline ends. The length of the CDR3 is 13 residues. CDR1 and CDR2 (germline): MDHEN, SYDVKM. In nucleotides, the CDR3 is TGTGCCAGCAGTCCGAGGGCCGCCTACGAGCAGTACTTC. Its protein is CASSPRAAYEQYF.

As to this clonotype: A much larger clone differs by one base, so this may be a read error. The chain couples TRBV7-2 to TRBJ2-4; TRBD2 is a possible D gene (6 bases). The germline gives CDR1 SGHTA, CDR2 FQGNSA. Trimming shortened V by 4 bases and J by 13 bases, and 17 bases separated the two germline ends. This CDR3 spans 13 amino acids. The DNA of the CDR3 is TGTGCCAGCAGCTGGGGGGAGTTATACGGGCAGTACTTC. Translating gives CASSWGELYGQYF.

This clonotype was detected only a few times. One end of the junction is discordant with germline, which a read error may explain. V usage is TRBV9 and J usage is TRBJ2-7; TRBD1 agrees at 7 bases. Germline CDR1 is SGDLS and CDR2 is YYNGEE. The CDR3 covers 13 residues. CDR3 DNA sequence: TGTGCCAGCAGCGGACAGGGAAGGTACGGGCAGTACTTC. Amino acid sequence: CASSGQGRYGQYF.

The rearrangement joins TRBV2 to TRBJ1-2, with D hard to call. The CDR3 consists of 14 residues. The V end was cut by 2 bases, the J end by 0 bases, with 7 bases between. Looked up from germline, CDR1 is SNHLY and CDR2 is FYNNEI. The CDR3 nucleotides read TGTGCCAGCAGTGAAAATGGGGCTAACTATGGCTACACCTTC. It is translated as CASSENGANYGYTF.

This clonotype was observed a handful of times. This sequence joins TRBV3-1 and TRBJ1-3; D gene uncertain. Germline values: CDR1 LGHDT, CDR2 YNNKEL (reference sequence). The CDR3 extends over 15 amino acids. V was shortened by 2 bases and J by 2 bases, with 10 bases between the two germline ends. CDR3 bases: TGTGCCAGCAGCCAATCCGGGGTTACTGGAAACACCATATATTTT. Translation gives CASSQSGVTGNTIYF. Full variable domain (rest looked up from reference TRBV3-1 and TRBJ1-3): DTAVSQTPKYLVTQMGNDKSIKCEQNLGHDTMYWYKQDSKKFLKIMFSYNNKELIINETVPNRFSPKSPDKAHLNLHINSLELGDSAVYFCASSQSGVTGNTIYFGEGSWLTVV.

The sample holds a few counts of this clonotype. The chain recombines TRBV12-3 or TRBV12-4 with TRBJ2-7; D is undetermined. The CDR3 contains 14 residues. Trimming stripped 1 base from V and 1 base from J, with 8 bases between. In nucleotides, the CDR3 is TGTGCCAGCAGTTTAGATCTGTCTTCCTACGAGCAGTACTTC. Its protein product is CASSLDLSSYEQYF.

As concerns this clonotype: A much bigger clone sits one base away, suggesting this may be a read error. The CDR3 region has the DNA TGTGCCAGCAGCTTAGTCCTCGGGGGGCCAACTGTTGAGCAGTACTTC. Protein product: CASSLVLGGPTVEQYF. V is TRBV7-2 and J is TRBJ2-7, with D maybe TRBD2 (7 bases). V gave up 1 base and J gave up 7 bases, with 20 bases separating them. The CDR3 totals 16 residues. The V gene's germline CDR1 is SGHTA and CDR2 FQGNSA.

Only a few counts were recorded for this clonotype. The genes are TRBV20-1 and TRBJ2-6, with 11 bases identical to TRBD2. After removal of 6 bases from V and 2 bases from J, the junction contained 9 bases not matched to a gene. This CDR3 spans 17 amino acids. Looked up from germline, CDR1 is DFQATT and CDR2 is SNEGSKA (reference sequence). In DNA, the CDR3 is TGCAGTGCCCCGCCAGGGACTAGCGGAACTGGGGCCAACGTCCTGACTTTC. It translates to CSAPPGTSGTGANVLTF.

This chain uses TRBV4-1 with TRBJ2-3; 7 bases fit TRBD1. Germline V gene sequence: CDR1 MGHRA, CDR2 YSYEKL. The CDR3 is 15 residues long. V lost 0 bases, J lost 5 bases, and 5 bases stayed unmatched. The chain's CDR3 is CASSQEGTVRDTQYF. The CDR3 nucleotides are TGCGCCAGCAGCCAAGAAGGGACAGTTAGAGATACGCAGTATTTT.

Points on this clonotype: One end of the junction fails to match germline, which may point to a read error. This sequence joins TRBV28 and TRBJ1-1, with TRBD1 as a possible D gene (6 bases). The CDR3 spans 15 residues. The germline CDR1 and CDR2 sequences are MDHEN and SYDVKM. CDR3 in amino acids: CARSLRDILNTEAFF. CDR3 sequence (DNA): TGTGCCCGCAGTTTAAGGGACATCTTGAACACTGAAGCTTTCTTT.

The CDR3 loop is CSARKTGVWNEQFF. CDR3 sequence (DNA): TGCAGTGCTAGAAAGACAGGGGTGTGGAATGAGCAGTTCTTC. J is TRBJ2-1 and V is TRBV20-1; 8 nucleotides match TRBD1. The CDR3 spans 14 residues. The V gene end was trimmed by 2 bases and the J gene end by 7 bases; junction bases not matched to a gene: 7. Germline V CDR1 and CDR2: DFQATT, SNEGSKA (reference sequence).

The chain joins TRBV28 to TRBJ2-2, with D perhaps matching TRBD2 (5 bases). Per the germline V gene, CDR1 is MDHEN and CDR2 is SYDVKM. The CDR3 sequence is 14 residues long. Deletions cut 5 bases from V and 5 bases from J, with 12 bases between. The DNA for the CDR3 is TGTGCCAGCAGTCCTTCGACTAAAACCGGGGAGCTGTTTTTT. Residues: CASSPSTKTGELFF.

Only a few counts were recorded for this clonotype. This rearrangement joins TRBV28 to TRBJ1-5; D remains unclear. From germline, CDR1 is MDHEN and CDR2 SYDVKM. This CDR3 contains 11 residues. V lost 10 bases, J lost 4 bases, and 8 bases lay in between. The CDR3 DNA reads TGTGCCACCCACGCAAATCAGCCCCAGCATTTT. Amino acid sequence: CATHANQPQHF.

V usage is TRBV20-1 and J usage is TRBJ1-2; no reliable D call. Trimming removed 3 bases at V and 4 bases at J, with 9 bases between. The CDR3 has 12 amino acids. The germline V gene encodes CDR1 DFQATT and CDR2 SNEGSKA (reference sequence). Here the CDR3 reads CSASESRYGYTF. As DNA, the CDR3 is TGCAGTGCTAGCGAGTCCCGCTATGGCTACACCTTC.

V usage is TRBV28 and J usage is TRBJ1-2; a possible D gene is TRBD1 (6 bases). Trimming cost V 5 bases and J 1 base, with 11 bases left between them. Germline CDR1 is MDHEN and CDR2 is SYDVKM. The CDR3 totals 14 residues. This chain's CDR3 is CASSTQGLNYGYTF. CDR3 in DNA: TGTGCCAGCAGTACACAGGGTCTTAACTATGGCTACACCTTC.

This clonotype has only a few counts. V gene TRBV28 combines with J gene TRBJ1-1; 8 bases are shared with TRBD1. The trim removed 6 bases at V and 1 base at J, leaving 4 bases unmatched. The CDR3 is made up of 14 amino acids. Germline V CDR1 and CDR2: MDHEN, SYDVKM. CDR3 residues: CASRAQGGNTEAFF. The CDR3 DNA reads as TGTGCCAGCAGGGCACAGGGGGGGAACACTGAAGCTTTCTTT.

This clonotype has a handful of counts. This clone may be a read error of a much larger clone one base away. The CDR3: CASSLQGTHGQYF. The DNA for the CDR3 is TGTGCCAGCAGCCTACAGGGTACCCACGGGCAGTACTTC. V usage is TRBV3-1 and J usage is TRBJ2-4, with D possibly being TRBD1 (6 bases). V lost 4 bases to trimming and J lost 13 bases, with 17 bases between them. The germline V gene encodes CDR1 LGHDT and CDR2 YNNKEL (reference sequence). The CDR3 totals 13 residues.

The table lists this clonotype with many counts. The chain joins TRBV15 to TRBJ1-2; 8 positions match TRBD1. The germline V gene encodes CDR1 LNHNV and CDR2 YYDKDF (reference sequence). With V trimmed by 3 bases and J by 1 base, 10 bases remained unmatched. The CDR3 has 17 residues. The CDR3 DNA sequence: TGTGCCACCAGCAGGACCGGGACAGGTGCGGTTAACTATGGCTACACCTTC. This encodes CATSRTGTGAVNYGYTF.

This chain links TRBV29-1 with TRBJ2-3; tentative D call: TRBD1 (6 bases). Germline V CDR1 and CDR2: SQVTM, ANQGSEA. Trimming removed 6 bases from V and 0 bases from J, with 16 bases in between. This CDR3 spans 15 amino acids. CDR3 amino acids: CSVETGQPSTDTQYF. DNA of the CDR3: TGCAGCGTCGAAACCGGACAGCCTAGCACAGATACGCAGTATTTT.

In its sample, this clonotype was seen a few times. The rearrangement links TRBV4-1 to TRBJ1-2; D may be TRBD1 (5 bases). Trimming left V 3 bases short and J 4 bases short, with 15 bases between. Looked up from germline, CDR1 is MGHRA and CDR2 is YSYEKL. The CDR3 is 15 amino acids. The CDR3: CASSQDQTDLYGYTF. CDR3 bases: TGCGCCAGCAGCCAGGATCAGACAGATCTCTATGGCTACACCTTC.

The J gene is TRBJ1-2, the V gene TRBV5-1; 11 bases fit TRBD1. V trimming: 6 bases; J trimming: 1 base; junction bases outside the gene matches: 8. The V gene's germline CDR1 is SGHRS and CDR2 YFSETQ. There are 16 residues in the CDR3. The CDR3 spells CASTPGQGVNNYGYTF. In DNA form, the CDR3 reads TGCGCCAGCACCCCGGGACAGGGGGTGAATAACTATGGCTACACCTTC.

The chain employs TRBV29-1 and TRBJ2-3; no clear D. The CDR3 sequence is 14 residues long. Looked up from germline, CDR1 is SQVTM and CDR2 is ANQGSEA. The germline V and J ends were trimmed by 6 bases and 1 base, with 14 bases remaining between them. The CDR3 protein is CSVGYSKGTDTQYF. The CDR3 region has the DNA TGCAGCGTCGGTTATTCTAAGGGCACAGATACGCAGTATTTT.

The sample holds many counts of this clonotype. This chain connects TRBV29-1 to TRBJ1-4; 11 nucleotides align to TRBD1. This CDR3 contains 14 residues. CDR1 SQVTM and CDR2 ANQGSEA come from the germline V gene. With 4 bases clipped from V and 4 bases from J, the junction kept 2 bases outside the gene matches. The CDR3 coding sequence is TGCAGCGTTGCCGGGACAGGGGGTAATGAAAAACTGTTTTTT. Protein: CSVAGTGGNEKLFF.

This clonotype came up a few times. The CDR3 sequence: CASSPQGVHEQFF. The CDR3 region has the DNA TGTGCCAGCTCACCACAGGGGGTCCATGAGCAGTTCTTC. The rearrangement joins TRBV18 to TRBJ2-1; TRBD1 is a possible D gene (6 bases). The germline CDR1 and CDR2 sequences are KGHSH and LQKENI. Trimming removed 1 base from V and 8 bases from J, with 9 bases in between. CDR3 length equals 13 residues.

With regard to this clonotype: At one of its ends the junction is not consistent with the germline gene, which may arise from a read error. This sequence joins TRBV4-3 and TRBJ1-2; 7 nucleotides line up with TRBD1. Germline-derived CDR1 and CDR2 are LGHNA and YSLEER. The CDR3 extends over 16 amino acids. The CDR3 is CASSQDGATGNCGYTF. The DNA for the CDR3 is TGCGCCAGCAGCCAAGATGGCGCGACAGGGAACTGTGGCTACACCTTC.

The V gene is TRBV28, the J gene TRBJ1-6; D call uncertain. The CDR3 has 16 amino acids. Trimming took off 6 bases at V and 3 bases at J, with 15 bases between the two ends. In germline, CDR1 is MDHEN, CDR2 SYDVKM. The CDR3 nucleotides read TGTGCCAGCAGCACAATGGGGAAAAGCTATAATTCACCCCTCCACTTT. Its protein product is CASSTMGKSYNSPLHF.

This clonotype was observed a few times. The chain uses TRBV12-3 or TRBV12-4 and TRBJ2-4; the D call may be TRBD1 or TRBD2 (5 bases each). V shed 6 bases and J shed 13 bases, with 25 bases lying between them. This CDR3 region has 15 residues. The CDR3 nucleotides read TGTGCCAGCAGCGGGACCCACGGCACTTCCAATGAGCAGTACTTC. Translation gives CASSGTHGTSNEQYF.